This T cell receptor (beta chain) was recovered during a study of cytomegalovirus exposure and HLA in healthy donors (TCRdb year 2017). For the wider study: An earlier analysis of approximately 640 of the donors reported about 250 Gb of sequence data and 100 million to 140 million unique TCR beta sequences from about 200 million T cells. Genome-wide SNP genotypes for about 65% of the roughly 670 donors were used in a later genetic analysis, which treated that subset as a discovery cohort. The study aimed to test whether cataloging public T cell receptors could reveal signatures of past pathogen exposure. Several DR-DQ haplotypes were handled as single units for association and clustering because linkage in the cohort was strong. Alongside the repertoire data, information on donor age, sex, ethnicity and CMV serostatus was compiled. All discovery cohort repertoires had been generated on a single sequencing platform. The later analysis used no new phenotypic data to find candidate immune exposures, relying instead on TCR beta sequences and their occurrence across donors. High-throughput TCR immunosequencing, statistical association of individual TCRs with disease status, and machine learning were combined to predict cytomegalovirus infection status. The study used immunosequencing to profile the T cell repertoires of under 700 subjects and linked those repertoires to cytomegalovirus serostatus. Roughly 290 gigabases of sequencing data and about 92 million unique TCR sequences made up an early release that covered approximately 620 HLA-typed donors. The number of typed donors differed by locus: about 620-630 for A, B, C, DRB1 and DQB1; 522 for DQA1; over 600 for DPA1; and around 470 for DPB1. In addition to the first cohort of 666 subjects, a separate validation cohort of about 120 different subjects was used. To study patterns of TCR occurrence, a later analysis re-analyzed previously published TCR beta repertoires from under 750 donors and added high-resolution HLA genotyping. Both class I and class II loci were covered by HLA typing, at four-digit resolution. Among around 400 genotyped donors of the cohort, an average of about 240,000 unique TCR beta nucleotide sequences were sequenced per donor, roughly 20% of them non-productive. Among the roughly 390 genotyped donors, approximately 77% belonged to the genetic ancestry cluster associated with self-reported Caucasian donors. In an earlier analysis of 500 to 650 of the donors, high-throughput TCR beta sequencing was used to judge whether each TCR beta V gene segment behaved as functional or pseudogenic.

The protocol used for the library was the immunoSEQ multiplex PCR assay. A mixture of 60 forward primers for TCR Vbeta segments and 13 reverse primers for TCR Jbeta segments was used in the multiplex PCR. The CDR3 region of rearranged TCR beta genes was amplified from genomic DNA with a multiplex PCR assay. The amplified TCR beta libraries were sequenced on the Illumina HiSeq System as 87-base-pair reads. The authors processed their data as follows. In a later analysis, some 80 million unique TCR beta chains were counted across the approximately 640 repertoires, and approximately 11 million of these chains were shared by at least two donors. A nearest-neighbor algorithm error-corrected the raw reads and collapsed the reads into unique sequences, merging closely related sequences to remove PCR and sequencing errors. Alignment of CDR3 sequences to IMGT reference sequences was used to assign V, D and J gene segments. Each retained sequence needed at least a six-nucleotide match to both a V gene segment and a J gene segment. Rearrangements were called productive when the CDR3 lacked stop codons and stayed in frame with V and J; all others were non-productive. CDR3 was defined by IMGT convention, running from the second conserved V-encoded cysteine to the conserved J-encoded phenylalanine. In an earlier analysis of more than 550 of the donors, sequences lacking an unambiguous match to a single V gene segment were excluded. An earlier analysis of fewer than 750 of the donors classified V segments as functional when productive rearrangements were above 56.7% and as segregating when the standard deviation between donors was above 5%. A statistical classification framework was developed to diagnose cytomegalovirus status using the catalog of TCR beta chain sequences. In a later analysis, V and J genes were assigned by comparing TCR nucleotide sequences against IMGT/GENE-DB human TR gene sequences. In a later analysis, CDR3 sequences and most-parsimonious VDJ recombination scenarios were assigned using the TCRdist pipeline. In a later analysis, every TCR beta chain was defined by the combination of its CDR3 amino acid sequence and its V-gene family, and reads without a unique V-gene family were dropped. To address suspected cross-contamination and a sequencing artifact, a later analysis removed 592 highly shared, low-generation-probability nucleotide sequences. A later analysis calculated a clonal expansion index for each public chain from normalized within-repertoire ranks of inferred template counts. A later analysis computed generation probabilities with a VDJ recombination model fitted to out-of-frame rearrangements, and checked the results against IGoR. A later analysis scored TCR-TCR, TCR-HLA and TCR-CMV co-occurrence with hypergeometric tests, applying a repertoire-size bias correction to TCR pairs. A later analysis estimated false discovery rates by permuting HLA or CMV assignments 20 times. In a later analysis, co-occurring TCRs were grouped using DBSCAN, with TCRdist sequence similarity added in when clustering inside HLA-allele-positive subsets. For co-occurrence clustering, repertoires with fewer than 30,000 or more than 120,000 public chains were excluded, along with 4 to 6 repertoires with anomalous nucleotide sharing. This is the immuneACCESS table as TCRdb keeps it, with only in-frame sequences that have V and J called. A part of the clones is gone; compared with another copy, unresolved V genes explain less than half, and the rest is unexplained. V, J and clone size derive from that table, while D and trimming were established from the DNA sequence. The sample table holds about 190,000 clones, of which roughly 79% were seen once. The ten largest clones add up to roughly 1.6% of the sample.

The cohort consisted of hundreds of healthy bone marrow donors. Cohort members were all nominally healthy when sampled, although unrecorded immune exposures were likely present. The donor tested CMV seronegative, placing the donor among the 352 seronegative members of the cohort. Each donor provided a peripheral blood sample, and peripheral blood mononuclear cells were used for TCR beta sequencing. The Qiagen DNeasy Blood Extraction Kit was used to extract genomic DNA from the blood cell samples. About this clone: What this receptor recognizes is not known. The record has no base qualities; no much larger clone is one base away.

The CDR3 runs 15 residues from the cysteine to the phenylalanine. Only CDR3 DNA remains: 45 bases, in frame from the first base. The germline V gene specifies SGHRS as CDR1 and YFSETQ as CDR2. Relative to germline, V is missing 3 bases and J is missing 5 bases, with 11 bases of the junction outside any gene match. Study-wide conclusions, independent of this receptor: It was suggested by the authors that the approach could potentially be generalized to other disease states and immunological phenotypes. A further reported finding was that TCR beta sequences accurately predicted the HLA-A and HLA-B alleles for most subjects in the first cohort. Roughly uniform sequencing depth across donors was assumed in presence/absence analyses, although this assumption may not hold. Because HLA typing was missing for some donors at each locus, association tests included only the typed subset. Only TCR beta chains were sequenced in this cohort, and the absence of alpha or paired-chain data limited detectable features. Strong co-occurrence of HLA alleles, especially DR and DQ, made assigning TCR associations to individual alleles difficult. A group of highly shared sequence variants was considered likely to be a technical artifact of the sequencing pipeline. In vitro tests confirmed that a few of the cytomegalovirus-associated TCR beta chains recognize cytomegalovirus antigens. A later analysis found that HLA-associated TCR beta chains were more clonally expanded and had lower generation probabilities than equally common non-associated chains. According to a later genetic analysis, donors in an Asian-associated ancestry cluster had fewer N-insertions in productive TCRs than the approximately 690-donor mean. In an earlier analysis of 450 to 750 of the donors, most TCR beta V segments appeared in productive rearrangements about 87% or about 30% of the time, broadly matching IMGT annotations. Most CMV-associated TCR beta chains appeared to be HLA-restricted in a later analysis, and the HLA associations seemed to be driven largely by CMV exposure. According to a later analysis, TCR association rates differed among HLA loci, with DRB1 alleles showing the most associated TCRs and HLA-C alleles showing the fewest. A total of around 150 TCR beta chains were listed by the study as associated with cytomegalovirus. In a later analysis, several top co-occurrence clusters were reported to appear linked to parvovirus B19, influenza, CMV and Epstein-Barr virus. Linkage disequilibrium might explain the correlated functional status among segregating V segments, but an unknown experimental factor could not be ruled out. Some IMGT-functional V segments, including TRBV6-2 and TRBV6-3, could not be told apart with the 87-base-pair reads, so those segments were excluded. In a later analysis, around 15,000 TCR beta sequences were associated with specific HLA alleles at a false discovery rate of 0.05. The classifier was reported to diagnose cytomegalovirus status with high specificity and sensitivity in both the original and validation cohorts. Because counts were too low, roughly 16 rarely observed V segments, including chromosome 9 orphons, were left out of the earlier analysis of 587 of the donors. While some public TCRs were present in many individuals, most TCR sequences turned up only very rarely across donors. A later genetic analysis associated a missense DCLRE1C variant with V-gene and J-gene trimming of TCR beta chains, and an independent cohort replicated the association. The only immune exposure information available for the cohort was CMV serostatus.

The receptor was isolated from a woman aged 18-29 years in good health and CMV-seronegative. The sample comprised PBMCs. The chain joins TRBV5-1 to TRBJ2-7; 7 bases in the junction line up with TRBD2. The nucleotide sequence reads TGCGCCAGCAGCTACCGGGACTACCCTCCTGACGAGCAGTACTTC. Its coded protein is CASSYRDYPPDEQYF.